This record looks at one T cell receptor beta chain sequence and its context. The sample is drawn from a study of CXCR3-negative and CXCR3-positive naive CD8 T cells. The germline gives CDR1 SNHLY, CDR2 FYNNEI. The CDR3 totals 15 residues. The method, 5' RACE with UMI labels, was used to prepare the TRB cDNA libraries. TCRdb reprocessed the 5' RACE reads; each CDR3 protein has one entry and no DNA is given. The table lists 65,000 to 95,000 distinct CDR3 sequences. The rearrangement links TRBV2 to TRBJ2-5; TCRdb reports TRBD2, a call that lacks DNA to check it against. This receptor was obtained from a human donor in good health. Some clones in this sample may be carry-over from other donors' samples. Sequencing was carried out using naive CXCR3- CD8+ T cells from blood. Subset here: CD45RO-CCR7+CD27+CD95- naive CD8+ T cells lacking CXCR3 (TNR3-). The CDR3 sequence: CASSERLAGVETQYF.